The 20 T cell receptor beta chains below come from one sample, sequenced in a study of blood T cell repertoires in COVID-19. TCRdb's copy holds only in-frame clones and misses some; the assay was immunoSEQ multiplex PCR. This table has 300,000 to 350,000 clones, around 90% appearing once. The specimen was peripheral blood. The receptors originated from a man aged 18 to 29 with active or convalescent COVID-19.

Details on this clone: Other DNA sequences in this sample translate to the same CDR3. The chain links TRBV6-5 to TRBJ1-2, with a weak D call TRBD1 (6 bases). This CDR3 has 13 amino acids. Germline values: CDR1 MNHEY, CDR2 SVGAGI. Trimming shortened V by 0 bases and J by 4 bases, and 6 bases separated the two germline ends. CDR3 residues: CASSYSTGYGYTF. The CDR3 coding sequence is TGTGCCAGCAGTTACTCGACAGGCTATGGCTACACCTTC.

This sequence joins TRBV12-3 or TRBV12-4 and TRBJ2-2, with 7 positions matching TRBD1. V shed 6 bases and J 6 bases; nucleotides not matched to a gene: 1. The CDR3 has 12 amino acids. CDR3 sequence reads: CASSQGAGELFF. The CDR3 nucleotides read TGTGCCAGCAGCCAGGGGGCCGGGGAGCTGTTTTTT.

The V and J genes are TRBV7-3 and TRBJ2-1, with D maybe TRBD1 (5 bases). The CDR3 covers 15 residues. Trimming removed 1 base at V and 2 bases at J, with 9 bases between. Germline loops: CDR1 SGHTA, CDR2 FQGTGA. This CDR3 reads CASSLKGQTYNEQFF. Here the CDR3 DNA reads TGTGCCAGCAGCTTAAAGGGGCAGACCTACAATGAGCAGTTCTTC.

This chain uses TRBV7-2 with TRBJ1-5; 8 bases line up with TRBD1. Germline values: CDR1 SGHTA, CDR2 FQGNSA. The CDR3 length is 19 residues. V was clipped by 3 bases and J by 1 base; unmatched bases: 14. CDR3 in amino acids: CASSFTPGTGGGSNQPQHF. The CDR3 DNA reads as TGTGCCAGCAGCTTCACCCCCGGGACAGGAGGGGGGAGCAATCAGCCCCAGCATTTT.

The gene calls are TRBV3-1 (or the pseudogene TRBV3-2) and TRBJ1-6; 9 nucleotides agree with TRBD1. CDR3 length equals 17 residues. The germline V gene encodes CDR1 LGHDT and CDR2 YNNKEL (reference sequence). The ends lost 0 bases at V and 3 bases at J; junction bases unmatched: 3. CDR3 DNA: TGTGCCAGCAGCCAAGATCCGGACAGGGGCTATAATTCACCCCTCCACTTT. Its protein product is CASSQDPDRGYNSPLHF.

The CDR3 DNA reads as TGTGCCAGCAGTGAATCAGGGTTGGGTGAGCAGTTCTTC. Translation gives CASSESGLGEQFF. This sequence joins TRBV6-1 and TRBJ2-1, with D possibly matching TRBD1 (5 bases). The CDR3 is made up of 13 amino acids. V was trimmed by 2 bases and J by 9 bases, leaving 11 bases between them. Germline V gives CDR1 MNHNS, CDR2 SASEGT.

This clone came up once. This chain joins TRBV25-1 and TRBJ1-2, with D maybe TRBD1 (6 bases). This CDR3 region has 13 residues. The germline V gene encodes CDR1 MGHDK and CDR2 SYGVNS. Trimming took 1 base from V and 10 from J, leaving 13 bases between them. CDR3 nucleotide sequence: TGTGCCAGCAGTGAATGGGGACAACAAGTCTACACCTTC. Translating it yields CASSEWGQQVYTF.

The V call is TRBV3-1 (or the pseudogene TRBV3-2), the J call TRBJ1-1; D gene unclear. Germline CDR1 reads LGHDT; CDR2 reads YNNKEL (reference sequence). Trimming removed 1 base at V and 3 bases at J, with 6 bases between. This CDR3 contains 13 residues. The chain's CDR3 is CASSQVIDTEAFF. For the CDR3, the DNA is TGTGCCAGCAGCCAAGTAATCGACACTGAAGCTTTCTTT.

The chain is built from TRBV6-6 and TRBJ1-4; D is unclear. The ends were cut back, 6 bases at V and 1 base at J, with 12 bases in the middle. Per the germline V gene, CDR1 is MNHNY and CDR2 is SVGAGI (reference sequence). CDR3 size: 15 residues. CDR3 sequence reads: CASRQRTVTNEKLFF. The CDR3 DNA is TGTGCCAGCAGGCAGCGGACGGTAACTAATGAAAAACTGTTTTTT.

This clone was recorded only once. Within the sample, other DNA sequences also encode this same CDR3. CDR3 nucleotides: TGTGCCAGCAGCTTAGCTCTTGCGGGGACAGATACGCAGTATTTT. This encodes CASSLALAGTDTQYF. This sequence joins TRBV7-6 and TRBJ2-3, with D perhaps TRBD2 (6 bases). Trimming shortened V by 0 bases and J by 3 bases, and 10 bases separated the two germline ends. The CDR3 contains 15 residues. CDR1 SGHVS and CDR2 FNYEAQ come from the germline V gene.

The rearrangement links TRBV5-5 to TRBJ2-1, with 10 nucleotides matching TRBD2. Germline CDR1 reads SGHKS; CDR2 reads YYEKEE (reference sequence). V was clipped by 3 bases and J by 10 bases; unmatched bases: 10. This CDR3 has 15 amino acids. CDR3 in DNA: TGTGCCAGCAGCTCACAGATGGGGGGACTAGCGGAGCAGTTCTTC. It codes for CASSSQMGGLAEQFF.

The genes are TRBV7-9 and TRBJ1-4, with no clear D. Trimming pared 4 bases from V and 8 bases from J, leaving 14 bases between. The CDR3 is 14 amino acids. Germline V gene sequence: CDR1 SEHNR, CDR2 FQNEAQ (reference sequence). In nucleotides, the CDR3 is TGTGCCAGCAGCTCCCGGGATTTGCGGGAAAAACTGTTTTTT. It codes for CASSSRDLREKLFF.

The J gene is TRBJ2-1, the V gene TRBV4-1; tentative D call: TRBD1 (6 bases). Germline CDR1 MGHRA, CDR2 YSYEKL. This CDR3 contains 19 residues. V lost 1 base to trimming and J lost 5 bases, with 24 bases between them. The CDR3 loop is CASSQGAQGRDPVHNEQFF. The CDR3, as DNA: TGCGCCAGCAGCCAAGGGGCGCAGGGGAGAGACCCCGTTCACAATGAGCAGTTCTTC.

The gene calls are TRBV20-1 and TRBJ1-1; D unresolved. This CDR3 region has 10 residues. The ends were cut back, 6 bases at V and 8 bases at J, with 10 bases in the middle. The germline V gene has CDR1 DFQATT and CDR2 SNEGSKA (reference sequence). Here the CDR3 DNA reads TGCAGTGCCAGTAACGCGGAAGCTTTCTTT. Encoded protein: CSASNAEAFF.

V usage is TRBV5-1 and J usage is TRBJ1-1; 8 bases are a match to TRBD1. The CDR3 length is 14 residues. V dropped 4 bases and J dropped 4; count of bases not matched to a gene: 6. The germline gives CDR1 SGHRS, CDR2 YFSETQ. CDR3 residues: CASSTGQGVTEAFF. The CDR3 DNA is TGCGCCAGCAGCACCGGACAGGGTGTCACTGAAGCTTTCTTT.

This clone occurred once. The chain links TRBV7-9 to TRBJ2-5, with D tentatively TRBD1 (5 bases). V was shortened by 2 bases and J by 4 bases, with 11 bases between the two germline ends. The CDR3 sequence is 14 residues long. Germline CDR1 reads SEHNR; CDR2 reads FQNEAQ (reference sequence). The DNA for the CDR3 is TGTGCCAGCAGCTTATGGGCAGGGATAGAGACCCAGTACTTC. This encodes CASSLWAGIETQYF.

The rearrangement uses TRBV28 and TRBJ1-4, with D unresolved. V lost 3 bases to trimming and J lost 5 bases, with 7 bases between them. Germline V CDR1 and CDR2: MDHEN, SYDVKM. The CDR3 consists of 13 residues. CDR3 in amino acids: CASSFRLNEKLFF. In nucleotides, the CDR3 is TGTGCCAGCAGTTTCAGGTTAAATGAAAAACTGTTTTTT.

In DNA form, the CDR3 reads TGTGCCAGCAGTTTAGAGGCTCTAGCGGGGTACAATGAGCAGTTCTTC. This encodes CASSLEALAGYNEQFF. The chain is built from TRBV28 and TRBJ2-1; TRBD2 aligns across 9 bases. Losses at the gene ends were 2 bases for V and 4 bases for J; bases not matched to a gene: 6. Germline values: CDR1 MDHEN, CDR2 SYDVKM. The CDR3 has 16 residues.

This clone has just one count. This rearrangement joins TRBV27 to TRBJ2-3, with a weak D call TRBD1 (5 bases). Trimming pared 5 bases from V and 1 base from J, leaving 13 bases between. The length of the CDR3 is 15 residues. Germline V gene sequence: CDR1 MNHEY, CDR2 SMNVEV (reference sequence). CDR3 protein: CASSPKQDRTDTQYF. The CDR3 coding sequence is TGTGCCAGCAGTCCCAAACAGGACCGCACAGATACGCAGTATTTT.

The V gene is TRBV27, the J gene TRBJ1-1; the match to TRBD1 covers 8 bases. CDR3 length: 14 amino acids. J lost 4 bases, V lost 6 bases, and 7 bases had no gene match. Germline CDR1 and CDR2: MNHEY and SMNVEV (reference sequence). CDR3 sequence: CASRTGGGTTEAFF. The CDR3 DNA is TGTGCCAGCAGAACAGGGGGGGGGACCACTGAAGCTTTCTTT.